This is a list of T cell receptor beta chains from one sample in a study of cytomegalovirus exposure and HLA in healthy donors. Produced via immunoSEQ multiplex PCR; TCRdb's table is partial and in-frame only. The table shows around 120,000 clones, with roughly three quarters occurring only once. Source material: PBMCs. Receptor source: a man between 18 and 35 years old in good health and CMV-seronegative. The CDR3 runs from the conserved cysteine through the conserved F or W. D genes are given only for firm matches. A row's size may be missing; if present it is once, few, many or a size class.

TRBV5-6	TRBJ1-5	-	-	TGTGCCAGCAGCTTGGGTCTGGACACTACTCAGCCCCAGCATTTT	CASSLGLDTTQPQHF
TRBV10-2	TRBJ1-5	-	-	TGCGCCAGCAGCCGACAGCCAGATAGCAATCAGCCCCAGCATTTT	CASSRQPDSNQPQHF
TRBV27	TRBJ2-1	TRBD2	-	TGTGCCAGCAGTTTATCGAAGGCTAGCGGGAAACATCGCCGCAATGAGCAGTTCTTC	CASSLSKASGKHRRNEQFF
TRBV4-1	TRBJ1-5	-	-	TGCGCCAGCAGAGGGGCCAGCAATCAGCCCCAGCATTTT	CASRGASNQPQHF
TRBV2	TRBJ1-1	TRBD1	-	TGTGCCAGCAGGGAACAGGGGGGAGCTTTCTTT	CASREQGGAFF
TRBV5-6	TRBJ1-5	-	-	TGTGCCAGCAGCTTGTTTAGGGGAACTCAGCCCCAGCATTTT	CASSLFRGTQPQHF
TRBV5-1	TRBJ2-1	-	-	TGCGCCAGCAGCTTGACGGCCCACGGAGGGTACAATGAGCAGTTCTTC	CASSLTAHGGYNEQFF
TRBV6-5	TRBJ2-2	TRBD1	many	TGTGCCAGCAGGACAGGGGAAGGCGGGGAGCTGTTTTTT	CASRTGEGGELFF
TRBV28	TRBJ1-6	-	-	TGTGCCAGCAGGCGACAGGTGACCCTGAGCTCCTATAATTCACCCCTCCACTTT	CASRRQVTLSSYNSPLHF
TRBV19	TRBJ1-1	-	-	TGTGCCAGTAGTATTCATCAGGGGAACACTGAAGCTTTCTTT	CASSIHQGNTEAFF
TRBV14	TRBJ2-5	TRBD1	-	TGTGCCACCGGACGTCGGGACAGACAAGAGACCCAGTACTTC	CATGRRDRQETQYF
TRBV15	TRBJ1-2	-	-	TGTGCCACCAGCAGAGCCCCGGGACAAGCCTATGGCTACACCTTC	CATSRAPGQAYGYTF
TRBV11-2	TRBJ2-3	-	-	TGTGCCAGCAGCGTAAACAGGGATACCACAGCTACGCAGTATTTT	CASSVNRDTTATQYF
TRBV2	TRBJ1-1	-	-	TGTGCCAGCAGTGTGGACAGCTACACTGAAGCTTTCTTT	CASSVDSYTEAFF
TRBV5-8	TRBJ2-1	-	-	TGTGCCAGCAGCTCGCTACGGGGTTCTGGCTCCTACAATGAGCAGTTCTTC	CASSSLRGSGSYNEQFF
TRBV4-1	TRBJ1-2	-	-	TGTGCCAGCAGGTACACAGGCTATGGCTACACCTTC	CASRYTGYGYTF
TRBV5-4	TRBJ2-3	-	-	TGTGCCAGCAGCCAGACAGGCACAGATACGCAGTATTTT	CASSQTGTDTQYF
TRBV28	TRBJ2-2	TRBD1	-	TGTGCCAGCAGTTCCACCTCAGGGGGCAGTACCGGGGAGCTGTTTTTT	CASSSTSGGSTGELFF
TRBV20-1	TRBJ2-7	-	-	TGCAGTGCCCCCAGCGGGCAACAGTACTTC	CSAPSGQQYF
TRBV11-3	TRBJ2-3	TRBD2	few	TGTGCCAGCAGCTTAGGACTAGCGGGTGATGTAGATACGCAGTATTTT	CASSLGLAGDVDTQYF
TRBV30	TRBJ1-2	-	-	TGTGCCCCGCGGCGGTTCTATGGCTACACCTTC	CAPRRFYGYTF
TRBV30	TRBJ1-3	TRBD1	-	TGTGCCCGGGAGCCGGGACAGGGGAGAAACACCATATATTTT	CAREPGQGRNTIYF
TRBV2	TRBJ1-1	TRBD1	few	TGTGCCAGCAGCCAGGACAGGTTCACTGAAGCTTTCTTT	CASSQDRFTEAFF
TRBV7-8	TRBJ2-7	TRBD2	-	TGTGCCAGCAGAACCGGGACTAGCGGGGGCTCCTACGAGCAGTACTTC	CASRTGTSGGSYEQYF
TRBV9	TRBJ2-1	-	-	TGTGCCAGCAGCGCGTCTAGGGGCAATGAGCAGTTCTTC	CASSASRGNEQFF
TRBV7-6	TRBJ1-4	-	-	TGTGCCAGCAGCTTAGTCGCGGGGGGAGGTGAAAAACTGTTTTTT	CASSLVAGGGEKLFF
TRBV27	TRBJ1-2	TRBD1	-	TGTGCCAGCAGTTTAGCCTCCGGGACAGAAGGGTCCGGCTACACCTTC	CASSLASGTEGSGYTF
TRBV5-5	TRBJ2-1	TRBD1	-	TGTGCCAGCAGCTTGGAAGTGGGACAGGGGGTAGATGAGCAGTTCTTC	CASSLEVGQGVDEQFF
TRBV18	TRBJ1-1	-	-	TGTGCCAGCTCACCAGAGGGGGACACTGAAGCTTTCTTT	CASSPEGDTEAFF
TRBV23-1	TRBJ2-3	-	-	TGCGCCAGCAGTCAGCTAACTCGGGGAGATACGCAGTATTTT	CASSQLTRGDTQYF
TRBV18	TRBJ2-2	TRBD2	-	TGTGCCAGCTCACCCTCTCTAGCGGGGATAACCGGGGAGCTGTTTTTT	CASSPSLAGITGELFF
TRBV6-5	TRBJ1-4	TRBD1	few	TGTGCCAGCAGTTATCAGGGGGGCACTAATGAAAAACTGTTTTTT	CASSYQGGTNEKLFF
TRBV2	TRBJ1-2	TRBD1	-	TGTGCCAGCAGAAGACAGGGGGCCTCGGATGGCTACACCTTC	CASRRQGASDGYTF
TRBV5-1	TRBJ1-4	-	-	TGCGCCAGCAGCTTGGCCGGGGAATTTAATGAAAAACTGTTTTTT	CASSLAGEFNEKLFF
TRBV5-1	TRBJ2-1	TRBD2	few	TGCGCCAGCAGCTTGGGGGCTGGCCACCTAGCGGGAGGGGTAGATAGTGAGCAGTTCTTC	CASSLGAGHLAGGVDSEQFF
TRBV5-4	TRBJ2-1	TRBD2	-	TGTGCCAGCAGCCAGGCTAGCGGGAGATACAATGAGCAGTTCTTC	CASSQASGRYNEQFF
TRBV7-9	TRBJ2-3	-	-	TGTGCCAGCAGCTTAGTACTCACAGATACGCAGTATTTT	CASSLVLTDTQYF